This T cell receptor (beta chain) appears in the sequencing data of a study of cytomegalovirus exposure and HLA in healthy donors. From germline, CDR1 is MNHNS and CDR2 SASEGT. This CDR3 has 12 amino acids. Trimming shortened V by 6 bases and J by 4 bases, and 9 bases separated the two germline ends. This PCR relied on a set of 60 Vbeta primers and 13 Jbeta primers. Sequencing was performed with immunoSEQ multiplex PCR; in TCRdb, only in-frame clones are kept and a portion is missing. The sample holds 150,000 or so clones; under 75% are singletons and the top ten take 7% to 7.5%. This TCR was sampled from a man in his forties in good health and CMV-seropositive. The gene calls are TRBV6-1 and TRBJ2-5, with D tentatively TRBD2 (6 bases). What was sequenced was PBMCs. In DNA form, the CDR3 reads TGTGCCAGCAGGGAGGGTGGAGAGACCCAGTACTTC. It codes for CASREGGETQYF.